One sample yielded the 13 T cell receptor beta chains listed below, sequenced in a study of beta chain features in type 1 diabetes. Study-level results: Shortening that was moderate but significant affected the TCRB CDR3s of Type 1 diabetes patients in all four CD4+ subsets.

For these TCRs, the target antigens are not known. Every bit of the isolated RNA underwent reverse transcription, so sequencing read expressed TCRB transcripts. The data were produced by immunoSEQ multiplex PCR, yet TCRdb's version contains in-frame clones alone and is incomplete. The repertoire holds under 350,000 clones, with around 15% as singletons. The sequencing input was naive CD4+ T cells from blood. Receptors originate from a man aged 30 to 45 with type 1 diabetes.

This clone was observed a few times. The chain carries TRBV5-6 and TRBJ1-2; D is perhaps TRBD1 (6 bases). The germline CDR1 and CDR2 sequences are SGHDT and YYEEEE. V was pared by 6 bases and J by 6 bases, with 15 bases between. The CDR3 spans 13 residues. The CDR3 here is CASTLQGGDGYTF. CDR3 nucleotide sequence: TGTGCCAGCACCCTACAGGGAGGGGATGGCTACACCTTC.

The chain is built from TRBV28 and TRBJ1-2, with D unresolved. The CDR3 is made up of 12 amino acids. Germline loops: CDR1 MDHEN, CDR2 SYDVKM. V was cut by 3 bases and J by 6 bases, with 8 bases left in between. The CDR3 DNA follows: TGTGCCAGCAGTTTGCAGGCCAATGGCTACACCTTC. Its protein product is CASSLQANGYTF.

This clone appeared a few times. This CDR3 is CASSQDWTSGVFLGTQYF. CDR3 nucleotides: TGCGCCAGCAGCCAAGATTGGACTAGCGGGGTATTTTTGGGTACGCAGTATTTT. The rearrangement links TRBV4-3 to TRBJ2-3; 12 nucleotides match TRBD2. CDR1 and CDR2 from the germline V gene are LGHNA and YSLEER. With 0 bases clipped from V and 8 bases from J, the junction kept 12 bases outside the gene matches. The CDR3 loop spans 18 amino acids.

The chain employs TRBV18 and TRBJ1-3; perhaps TRBD1 as D (6 bases). V lost 6 bases to trimming and J lost 0 bases, with 15 bases between them. The germline V gene has CDR1 KGHSH and CDR2 LQKENI. The CDR3 is 16 residues long. The CDR3 loop reads CASSPTSRGSGNTIYF. CDR3 sequence (DNA): TGTGCCAGCTCCCCTACCTCCAGGGGCTCTGGAAACACCATATATTTT.

V gene TRBV7-2 combines with J gene TRBJ1-1, with D possibly matching TRBD1 (6 bases). Germline loops: CDR1 SGHTA, CDR2 FQGNSA. The ends were cut back, 3 bases at V and 7 bases at J, with 9 bases in the middle. The length of the CDR3 is 12 residues. CDR3 nucleotide sequence: TGTGCCAGCAGCTTCCTAGGGGGTGAAGCTTTCTTT. Protein sequence: CASSFLGGEAFF.

The chain is built from TRBV7-2 and TRBJ1-2; TRBD1 is a possible D gene (5 bases). The germline gives CDR1 SGHTA, CDR2 FQGNSA. The V gene lost 5 bases and the J gene lost 4 bases, with 11 bases spanning the gap. The CDR3 covers 13 residues. The DNA of the CDR3 is TGTGCCAGCAGCAGCTGGGGGGGCTATGGCTACACCTTC. Encoded protein: CASSSWGGYGYTF.

This clone was detected only a few times. The chain employs TRBV10-3 and TRBJ1-5, with D maybe TRBD1 (6 bases). This CDR3 is built from 13 residues. CDR1 and CDR2 from the germline V gene are ENHRY and SYGVKD. Trimming left V 10 bases short and J 4 bases short, with 14 bases between. The CDR3 coding sequence is TGTGCCACCGGGACATCATCAAATCAGCCCCAGCATTTT. Translating gives CATGTSSNQPQHF.

This chain joins TRBV28 and TRBJ1-1; D call uncertain. V lost 6 bases and J lost 4, with 6 bases in between. CDR3 length: 11 amino acids. In germline, CDR1 is MDHEN, CDR2 SYDVKM. The CDR3 spells CASRRSTEAFF. The CDR3 DNA reads TGTGCCAGCAGACGGAGCACTGAAGCTTTCTTT.

The sample holds a few counts of this clone. The chain links TRBV7-2 to TRBJ2-1, with TRBD2 matching over 11 bases. Germline V gives CDR1 SGHTA, CDR2 FQGNSA. Losses at the gene ends were 2 bases for V and 8 bases for J; bases not matched to a gene: 5. This CDR3 comprises 15 residues. The CDR3 DNA reads TGTGCCAGCAGCTTAAGTAGCGGGAGGGTAGATGAGCAGTTCTTC. Protein product: CASSLSSGRVDEQFF.

Only a few counts were recorded for this clone. The chain couples TRBV11-2 to TRBJ2-1; D possibly corresponds to TRBD2 (5 bases). Per the germline V gene, CDR1 is SGHAT and CDR2 is FQNNGV. The CDR3 extends over 12 amino acids. Trimming removed 5 bases at V and 7 bases at J, with 9 bases between. The CDR3 sequence: CASSLVANEQFF. CDR3 nucleotide sequence: TGTGCCAGCAGCCTCGTAGCGAATGAGCAGTTCTTC.

This clone was counted a few times. The gene calls are TRBV19 and TRBJ1-5; D is unresolved. V gave up 5 bases and J gave up 2 bases, with 13 bases separating them. This CDR3 spans 15 amino acids. CDR1 and CDR2 (germline): LNHDA, SQIVND (reference sequence). The CDR3 is CASSRTPRGNQPQHF. The CDR3 nucleotides are TGTGCCAGTAGTCGGACTCCTAGGGGCAATCAGCCCCAGCATTTT. The full variable domain, with the rest looked up from reference TRBV19 and TRBJ1-5, is DGGITQSPKYLFRKEGQNVTLSCEQNLNHDAMYWYRQDPGQGLRLIYYSQIVNDFQKGDIAEGYSVSREKKESFPLTVTSAQKNPTAFYLCASSRTPRGNQPQHFGDGTRLSIL.

As to this clone: Distinct nucleotide sequences in the sample also encode this CDR3. The CDR3 DNA sequence: TGTGCCAGCAGCTTCGCCGGAGGGCAGGAGACCCAGTACTTC. This sequence encodes CASSFAGGQETQYF. V and J are TRBV11-2 and TRBJ2-5, with D perhaps matching TRBD2 (6 bases). The CDR3 runs 14 residues. CDR1 SGHAT and CDR2 FQNNGV come from the germline V gene. The V and J ends lost 3 bases and 5 bases respectively, with 13 bases between them.

V gene TRBV30 combines with J gene TRBJ2-1, with TRBD2 matching over 12 bases. The V gene end was trimmed by 4 bases and the J gene end by 4 bases; junction bases not matched to a gene: 8. From germline, CDR1 is GTSNPN and CDR2 SVGIG (reference sequence). This CDR3 spans 16 amino acids. The CDR3 DNA reads as TGTGCCTGGATCAATTGGACTAGCGGGGCGTACAATGAGCAGTTCTTC. Encoded protein: CAWINWTSGAYNEQFF.